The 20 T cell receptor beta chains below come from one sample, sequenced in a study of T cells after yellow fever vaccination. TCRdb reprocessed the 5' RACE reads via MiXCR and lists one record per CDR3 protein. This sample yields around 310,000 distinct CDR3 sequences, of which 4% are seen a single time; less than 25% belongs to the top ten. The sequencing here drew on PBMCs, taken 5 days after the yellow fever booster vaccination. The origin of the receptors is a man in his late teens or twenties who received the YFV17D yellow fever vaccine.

As DNA, the CDR3 is TGTGCCAGCAGCCCTCCCGGGACAGGGGACAATGAGCAGTTCTTC. Protein: CASSPPGTGDNEQFF. J is TRBJ2-1 and V is TRBV3-1; 10 bases agree with TRBD1. The V and J ends lost 4 bases and 5 bases, in that order; junction bases with no gene match: 5. CDR1 is LGHDT and CDR2 is YNNKEL in the germline V gene (reference sequence). The CDR3 contains 15 residues.

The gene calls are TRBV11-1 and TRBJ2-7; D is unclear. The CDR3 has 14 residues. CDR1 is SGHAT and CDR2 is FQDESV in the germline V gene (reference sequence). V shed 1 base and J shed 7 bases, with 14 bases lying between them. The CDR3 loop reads CASSLGTTEREQYV. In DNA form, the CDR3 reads TGTGCCAGCAGCTTAGGTACGACGGAACGAGAGCAGTACGTC.

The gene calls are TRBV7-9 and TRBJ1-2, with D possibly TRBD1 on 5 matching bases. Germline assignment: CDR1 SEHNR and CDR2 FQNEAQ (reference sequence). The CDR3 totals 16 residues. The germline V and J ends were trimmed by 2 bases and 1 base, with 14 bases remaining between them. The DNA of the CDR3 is TGTGCCAGCAGCTTAATATCCGGGGACTATAACTATGGCTACACCTTC. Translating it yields CASSLISGDYNYGYTF.

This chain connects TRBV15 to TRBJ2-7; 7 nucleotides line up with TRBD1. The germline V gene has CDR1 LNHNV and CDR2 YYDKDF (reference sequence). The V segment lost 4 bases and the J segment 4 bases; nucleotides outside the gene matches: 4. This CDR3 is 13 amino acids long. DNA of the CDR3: TGTGCCACCAGCAAGGGGGCTGGGTACGAGCAGTACTTC. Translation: CATSKGAGYEQYF.

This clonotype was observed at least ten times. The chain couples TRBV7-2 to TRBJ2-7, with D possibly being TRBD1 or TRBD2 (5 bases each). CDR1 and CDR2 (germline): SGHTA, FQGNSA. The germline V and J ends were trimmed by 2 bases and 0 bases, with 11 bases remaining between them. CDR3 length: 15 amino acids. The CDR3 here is CASSLNPGSSYEQYV. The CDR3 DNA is TGTGCCAGCAGCTTAAACCCAGGGAGCTCCTACGAGCAGTACGTC.

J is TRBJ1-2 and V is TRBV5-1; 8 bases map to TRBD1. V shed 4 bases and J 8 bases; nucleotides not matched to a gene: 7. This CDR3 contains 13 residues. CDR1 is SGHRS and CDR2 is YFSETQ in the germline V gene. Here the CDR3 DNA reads TGCGCCAGCAGCGACGGACAGGGTCGCGGCTACACCTTC. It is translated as CASSDGQGRGYTF.

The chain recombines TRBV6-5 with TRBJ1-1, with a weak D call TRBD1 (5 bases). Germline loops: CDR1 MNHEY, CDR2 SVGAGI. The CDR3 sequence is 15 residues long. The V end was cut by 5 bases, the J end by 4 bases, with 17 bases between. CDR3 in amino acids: CASSRFKGLSTEAFF. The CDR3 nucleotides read TGTGCCAGCAGTAGGTTTAAGGGGTTGAGCACTGAAGCTTTCTTT.

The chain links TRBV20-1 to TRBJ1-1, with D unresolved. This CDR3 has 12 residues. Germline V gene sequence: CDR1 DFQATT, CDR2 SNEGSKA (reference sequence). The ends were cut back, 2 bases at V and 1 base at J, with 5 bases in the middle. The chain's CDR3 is CSARSPNTEAFF. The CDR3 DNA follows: TGCAGTGCTAGAAGCCCGAACACTGAAGCTTTCTTT.

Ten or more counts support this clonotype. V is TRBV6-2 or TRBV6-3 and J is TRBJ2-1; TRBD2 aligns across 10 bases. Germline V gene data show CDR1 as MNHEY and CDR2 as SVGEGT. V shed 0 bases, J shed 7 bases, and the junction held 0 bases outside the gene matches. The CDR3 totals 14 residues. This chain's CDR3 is CASSYSSGGNEQFF. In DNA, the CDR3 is TGTGCCAGCAGTTACTCTAGCGGGGGGAATGAGCAGTTCTTC.

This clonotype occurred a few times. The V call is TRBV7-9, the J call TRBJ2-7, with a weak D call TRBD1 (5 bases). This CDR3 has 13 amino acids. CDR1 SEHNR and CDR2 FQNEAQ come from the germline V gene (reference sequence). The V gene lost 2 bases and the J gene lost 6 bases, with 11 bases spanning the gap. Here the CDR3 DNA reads TGTGCCAGCAGCTTAAAGGTCCAGGGCGAGCAGTACTTC. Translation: CASSLKVQGEQYF.

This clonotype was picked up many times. CDR3 coding DNA: TGCGCCAGCAGCTTGATGAAAGGATGGAATTCACCCCTCCACTTT. It specifies CASSLMKGWNSPLHF. J is TRBJ1-6 and V is TRBV5-1; D gene uncertain. The CDR3 is made up of 15 amino acids. Germline CDR1 reads SGHRS; CDR2 reads YFSETQ. Deletions cut 1 base from V and 7 bases from J, with 12 bases between.

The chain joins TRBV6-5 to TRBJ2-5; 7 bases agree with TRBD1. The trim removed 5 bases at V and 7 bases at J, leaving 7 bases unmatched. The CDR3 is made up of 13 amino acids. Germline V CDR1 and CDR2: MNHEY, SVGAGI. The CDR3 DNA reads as TGTGCCAGCAGTACGACAGGGATAGGGACCCAGTACTTC. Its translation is CASSTTGIGTQYF.

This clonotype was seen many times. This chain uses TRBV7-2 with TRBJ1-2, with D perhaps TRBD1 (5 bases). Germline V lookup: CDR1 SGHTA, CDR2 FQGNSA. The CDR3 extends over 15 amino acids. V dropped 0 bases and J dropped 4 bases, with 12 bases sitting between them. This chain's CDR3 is CASSLALGDPYGYTF. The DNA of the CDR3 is TGTGCCAGCAGCTTAGCGCTAGGGGATCCCTATGGCTACACCTTC. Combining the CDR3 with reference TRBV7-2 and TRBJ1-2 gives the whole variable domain GAGVSQSPSNKVTEKGKDVELRCDPISGHTALYWYRQSLGQGLEFLIYFQGNSAPDKSGLPSDRFSAERTGGSVSTLTIQRTQQEDSAVYLCASSLALGDPYGYTFGSGTRLTVV.

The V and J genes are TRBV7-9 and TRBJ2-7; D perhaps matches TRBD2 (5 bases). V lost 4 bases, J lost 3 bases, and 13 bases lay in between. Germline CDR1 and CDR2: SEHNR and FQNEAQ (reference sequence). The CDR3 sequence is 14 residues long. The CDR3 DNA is TGTGCCAGCAGCTCGGGATACCCGGGCTACGAGCAGTACGTC. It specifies CASSSGYPGYEQYV.

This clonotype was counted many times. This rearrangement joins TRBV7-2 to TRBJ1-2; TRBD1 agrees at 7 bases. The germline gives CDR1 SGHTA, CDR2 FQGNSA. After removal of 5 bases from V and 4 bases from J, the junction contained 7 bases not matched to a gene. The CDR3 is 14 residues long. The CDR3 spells CASSPGTASYGYTF. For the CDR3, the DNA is TGTGCCAGCAGCCCAGGGACAGCAAGCTATGGCTACACCTTC.

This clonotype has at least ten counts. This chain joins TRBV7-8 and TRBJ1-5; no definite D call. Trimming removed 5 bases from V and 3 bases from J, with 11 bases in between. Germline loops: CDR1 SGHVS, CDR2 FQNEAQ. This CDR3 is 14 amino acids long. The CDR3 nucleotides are TGTGCCAGCAGCACCCGGGAGCTCAATCAGCCCCAGCATTTT. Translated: CASSTRELNQPQHF.

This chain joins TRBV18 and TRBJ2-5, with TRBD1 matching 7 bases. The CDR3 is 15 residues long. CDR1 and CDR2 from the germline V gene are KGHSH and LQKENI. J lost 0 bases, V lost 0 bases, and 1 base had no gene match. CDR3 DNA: TGTGCCAGCTCACCACCGGGACAGAACCAAGAGACCCAGTACTTC. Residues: CASSPPGQNQETQYF.

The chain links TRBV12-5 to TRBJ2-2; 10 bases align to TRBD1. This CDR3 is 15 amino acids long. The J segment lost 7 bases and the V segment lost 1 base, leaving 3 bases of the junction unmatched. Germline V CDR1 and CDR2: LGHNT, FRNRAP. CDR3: CASGLATGGNGELFF. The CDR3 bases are TGTGCTAGTGGTTTGGCGACAGGGGGCAACGGGGAGCTGTTTTTT.

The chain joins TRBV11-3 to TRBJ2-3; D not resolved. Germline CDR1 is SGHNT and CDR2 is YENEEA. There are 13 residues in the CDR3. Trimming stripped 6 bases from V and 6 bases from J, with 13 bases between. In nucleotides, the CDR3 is TGTGCCAGCAGTTTATTCCTTAGGGATACGCAGTATTTT. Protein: CASSLFLRDTQYF.

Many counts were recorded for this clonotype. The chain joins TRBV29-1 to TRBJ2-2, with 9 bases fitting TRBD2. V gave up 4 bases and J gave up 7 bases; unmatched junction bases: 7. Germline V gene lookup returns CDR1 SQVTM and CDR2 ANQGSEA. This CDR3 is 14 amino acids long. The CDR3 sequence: CSVVAGGPGGELFF. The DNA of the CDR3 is TGCAGCGTTGTCGCGGGGGGGCCCGGCGGGGAGCTGTTTTTT.